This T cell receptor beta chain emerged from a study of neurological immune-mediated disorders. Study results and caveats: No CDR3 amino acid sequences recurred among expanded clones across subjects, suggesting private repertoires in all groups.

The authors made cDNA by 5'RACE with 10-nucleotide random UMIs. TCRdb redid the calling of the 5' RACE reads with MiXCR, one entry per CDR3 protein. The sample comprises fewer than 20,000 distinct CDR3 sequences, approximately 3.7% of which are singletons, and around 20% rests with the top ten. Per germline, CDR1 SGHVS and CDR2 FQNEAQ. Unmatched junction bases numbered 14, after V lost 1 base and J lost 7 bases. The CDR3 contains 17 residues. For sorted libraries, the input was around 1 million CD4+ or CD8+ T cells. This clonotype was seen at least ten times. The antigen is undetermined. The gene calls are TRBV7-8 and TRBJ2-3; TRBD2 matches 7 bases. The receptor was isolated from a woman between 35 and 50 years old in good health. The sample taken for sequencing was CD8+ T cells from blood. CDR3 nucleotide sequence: TGTGCCAGCAGCTTAGAAGGGCGGGAGTGGGTCACTTATACGCAGTATTTT. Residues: CASSLEGREWVTYTQYF.